This T cell receptor beta chain derives from a study of blood T cell repertoires in COVID-19. CDR3 length: 14 residues. Trimming pared 1 base from V and 3 bases from J, leaving 10 bases between. Germline CDR1 and CDR2: SGHTA and FQGNSA. Clones were sequenced by immunoSEQ multiplex PCR, and TCRdb holds only the in-frame ones, with some missing. The sample has about 87,000 clones, over 70% seen once. Sequencing was done on a sample of peripheral blood. The V and J genes are TRBV7-2 and TRBJ2-7; D possibly corresponds to TRBD2 (6 bases). This clonotype originated in a woman aged 45-65 years with acute or convalescent COVID-19. CDR3 protein: CASSLGSGNYEQYF. The DNA for the CDR3 is TGTGCCAGCAGCTTAGGTAGCGGCAACTACGAGCAGTACTTC.